This TCR beta chain was recovered during a study of T cells in localized non-small cell lung cancer. Concerning this clone: The antigen is not known.

V lost 5 bases and J 3 bases, leaving 10 bases between the germline ends. The germline gives CDR1 LNHDA, CDR2 SQIVND (reference sequence). The CDR3 has 13 residues. Produced via immunoSEQ multiplex PCR; TCRdb's table is partial and in-frame only. The sample has about 19,000 clones, around 90% seen once. Study-wide findings and caveats: Adjacent uninvolved lung tissue had the highest T cell clonality, exceeding tumor.

Sequencing used peripheral blood, obtained before any cancer treatment. The V gene is TRBV19, the J gene TRBJ2-5; D ambiguous. This receptor was taken from a male donor aged 60 or over with stage I squamous cell lung carcinoma. The CDR3 spells CASSPDLEETQYF. As DNA, the CDR3 is TGTGCCAGTAGTCCAGACTTGGAAGAGACCCAGTACTTC.